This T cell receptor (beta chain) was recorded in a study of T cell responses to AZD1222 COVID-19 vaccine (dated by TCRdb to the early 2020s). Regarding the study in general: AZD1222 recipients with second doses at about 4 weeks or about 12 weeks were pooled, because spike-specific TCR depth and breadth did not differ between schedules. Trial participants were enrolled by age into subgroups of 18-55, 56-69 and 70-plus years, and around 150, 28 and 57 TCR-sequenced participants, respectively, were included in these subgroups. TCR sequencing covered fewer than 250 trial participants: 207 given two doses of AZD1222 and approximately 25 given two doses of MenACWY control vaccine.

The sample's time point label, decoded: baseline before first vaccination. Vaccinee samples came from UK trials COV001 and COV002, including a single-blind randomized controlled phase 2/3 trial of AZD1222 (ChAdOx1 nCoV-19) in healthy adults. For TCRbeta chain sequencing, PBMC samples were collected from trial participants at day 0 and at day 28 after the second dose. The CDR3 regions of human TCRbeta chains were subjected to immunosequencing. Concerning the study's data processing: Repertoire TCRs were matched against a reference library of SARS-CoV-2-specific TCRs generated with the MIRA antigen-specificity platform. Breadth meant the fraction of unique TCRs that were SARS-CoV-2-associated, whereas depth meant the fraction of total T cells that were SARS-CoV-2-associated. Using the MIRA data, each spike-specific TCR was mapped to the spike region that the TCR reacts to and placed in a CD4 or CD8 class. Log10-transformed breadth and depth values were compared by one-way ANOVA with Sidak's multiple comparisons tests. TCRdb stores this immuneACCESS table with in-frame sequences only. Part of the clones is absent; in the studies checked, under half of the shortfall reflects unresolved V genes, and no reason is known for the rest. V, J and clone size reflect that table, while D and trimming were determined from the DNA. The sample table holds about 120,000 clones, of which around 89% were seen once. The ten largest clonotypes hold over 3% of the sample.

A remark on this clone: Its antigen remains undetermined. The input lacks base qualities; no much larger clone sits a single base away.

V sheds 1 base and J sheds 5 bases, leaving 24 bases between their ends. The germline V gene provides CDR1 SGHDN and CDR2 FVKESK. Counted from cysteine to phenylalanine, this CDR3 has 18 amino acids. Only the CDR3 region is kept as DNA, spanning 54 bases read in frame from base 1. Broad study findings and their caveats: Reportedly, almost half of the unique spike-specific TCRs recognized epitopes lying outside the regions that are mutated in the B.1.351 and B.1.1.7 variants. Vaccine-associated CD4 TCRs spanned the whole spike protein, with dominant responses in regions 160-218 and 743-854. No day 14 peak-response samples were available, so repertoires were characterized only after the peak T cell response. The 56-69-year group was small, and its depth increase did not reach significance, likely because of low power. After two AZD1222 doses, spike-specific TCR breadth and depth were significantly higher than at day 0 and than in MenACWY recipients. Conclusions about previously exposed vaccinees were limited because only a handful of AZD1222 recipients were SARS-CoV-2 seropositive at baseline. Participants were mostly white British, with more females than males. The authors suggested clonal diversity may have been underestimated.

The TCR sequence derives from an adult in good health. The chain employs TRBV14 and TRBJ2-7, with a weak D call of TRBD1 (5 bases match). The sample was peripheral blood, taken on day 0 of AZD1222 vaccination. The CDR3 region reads CASSQAAPPVQGVHEQYF. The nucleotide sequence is TGTGCCAGCAGCCAAGCCGCCCCGCCGGTCCAGGGCGTCCACGAGCAGTACTTC.